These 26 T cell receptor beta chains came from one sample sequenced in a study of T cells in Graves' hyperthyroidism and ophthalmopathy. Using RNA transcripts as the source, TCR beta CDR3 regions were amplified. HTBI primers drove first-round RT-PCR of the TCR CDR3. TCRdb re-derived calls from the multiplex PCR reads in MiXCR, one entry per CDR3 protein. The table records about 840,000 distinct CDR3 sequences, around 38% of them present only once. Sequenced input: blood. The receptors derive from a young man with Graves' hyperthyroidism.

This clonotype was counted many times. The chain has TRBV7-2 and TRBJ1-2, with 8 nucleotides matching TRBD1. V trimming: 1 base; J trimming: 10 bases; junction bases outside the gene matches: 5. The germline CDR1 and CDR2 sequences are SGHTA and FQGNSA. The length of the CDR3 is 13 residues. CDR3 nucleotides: TGTGCCAGCAGCTTAGGGGGACAGGAAACCTACACCTTC. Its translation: CASSLGGQETYTF.

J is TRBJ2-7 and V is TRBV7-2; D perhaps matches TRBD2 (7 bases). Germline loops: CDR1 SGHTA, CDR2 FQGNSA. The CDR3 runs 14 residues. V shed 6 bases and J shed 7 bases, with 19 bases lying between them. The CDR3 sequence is CASSNGGGPWEQYF. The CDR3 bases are TGTGCCAGCAGTAATGGCGGGGGCCCGTGGGAGCAGTACTTC.

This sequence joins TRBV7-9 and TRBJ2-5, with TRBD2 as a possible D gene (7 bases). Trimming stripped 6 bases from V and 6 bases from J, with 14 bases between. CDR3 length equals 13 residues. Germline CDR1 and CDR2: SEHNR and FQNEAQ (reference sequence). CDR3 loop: CASSQGGEKTQYF. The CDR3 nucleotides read TGTGCCAGCAGTCAAGGGGGGGAGAAGACCCAGTACTTC.

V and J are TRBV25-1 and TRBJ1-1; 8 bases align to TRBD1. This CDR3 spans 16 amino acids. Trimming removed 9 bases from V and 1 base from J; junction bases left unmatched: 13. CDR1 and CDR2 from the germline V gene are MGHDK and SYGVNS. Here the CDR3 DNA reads TGTGCCAGGTCCCCCAGGGGGCGGGGGGGGAACACTGAAGCTTTCTTT. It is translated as CARSPRGRGGNTEAFF.

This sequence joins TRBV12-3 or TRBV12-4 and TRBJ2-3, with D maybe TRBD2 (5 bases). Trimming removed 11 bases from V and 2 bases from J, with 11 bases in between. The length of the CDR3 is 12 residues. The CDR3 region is CAEQEDTDTQYF. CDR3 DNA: TGTGCCGAGCAGGAGGACACAGATACGCAGTATTTT.

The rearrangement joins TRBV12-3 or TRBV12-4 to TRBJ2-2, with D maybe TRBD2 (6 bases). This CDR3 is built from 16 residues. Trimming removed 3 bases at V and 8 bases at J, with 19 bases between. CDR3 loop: CASSLASRLASGELFF. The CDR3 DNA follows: TGTGCCAGCAGTTTGGCCTCTAGGCTAGCGTCGGGGGAGCTGTTTTTT.

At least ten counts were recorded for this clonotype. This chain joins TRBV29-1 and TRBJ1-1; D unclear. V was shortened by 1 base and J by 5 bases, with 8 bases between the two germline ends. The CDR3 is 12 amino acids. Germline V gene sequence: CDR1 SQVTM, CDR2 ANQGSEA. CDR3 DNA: TGCAGCGTTGAAGCCCGGTGGACTGAAGCTTTCTTT. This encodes CSVEARWTEAFF.

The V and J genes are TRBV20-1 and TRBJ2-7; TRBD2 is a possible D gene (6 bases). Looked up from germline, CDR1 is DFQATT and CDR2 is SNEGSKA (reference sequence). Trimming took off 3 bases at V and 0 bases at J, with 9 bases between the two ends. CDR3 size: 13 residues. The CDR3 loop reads CSASRRASYEQYF. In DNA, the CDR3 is TGCAGTGCTAGTAGGAGGGCCTCCTACGAGCAGTACTTC.

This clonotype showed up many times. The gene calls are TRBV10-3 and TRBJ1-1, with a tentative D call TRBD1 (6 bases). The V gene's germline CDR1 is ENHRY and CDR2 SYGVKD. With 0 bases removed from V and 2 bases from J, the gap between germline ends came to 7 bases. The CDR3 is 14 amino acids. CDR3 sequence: CAISESDSNTEAFF. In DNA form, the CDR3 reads TGTGCCATCAGTGAGTCGGACAGCAACACTGAAGCTTTCTTT.

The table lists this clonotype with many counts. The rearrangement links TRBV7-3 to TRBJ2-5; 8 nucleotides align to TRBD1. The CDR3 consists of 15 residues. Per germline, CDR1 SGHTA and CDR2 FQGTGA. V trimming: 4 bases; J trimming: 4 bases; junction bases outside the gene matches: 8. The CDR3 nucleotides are TGTGCCAGCAGCTCCCAGGCAGGGGGCGTAGAGACCCAGTACTTC. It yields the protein CASSSQAGGVETQYF.

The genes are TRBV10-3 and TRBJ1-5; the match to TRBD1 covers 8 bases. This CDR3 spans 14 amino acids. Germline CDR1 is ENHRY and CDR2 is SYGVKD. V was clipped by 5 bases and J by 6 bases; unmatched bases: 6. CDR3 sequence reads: CAISTRTGSQPQHF. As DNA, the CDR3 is TGTGCCATCAGTACCAGGACAGGGAGTCAGCCCCAGCATTTT.

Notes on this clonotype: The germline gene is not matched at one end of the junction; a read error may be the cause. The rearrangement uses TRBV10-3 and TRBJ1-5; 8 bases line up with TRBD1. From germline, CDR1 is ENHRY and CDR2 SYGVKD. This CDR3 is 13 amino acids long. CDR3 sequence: CASSTGGRGPQHF. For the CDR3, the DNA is TGTGCCAGCAGTACAGGGGGAAGGGGGCCCCAGCATTTT.

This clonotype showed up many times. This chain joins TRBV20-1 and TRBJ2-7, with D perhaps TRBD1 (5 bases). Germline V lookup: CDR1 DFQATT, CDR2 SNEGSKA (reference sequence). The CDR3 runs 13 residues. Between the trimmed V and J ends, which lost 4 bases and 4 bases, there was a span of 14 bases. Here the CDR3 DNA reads TGCAGTGCTAAGAGGCAGGGAATGTACGAGCAGTACTTC. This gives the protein CSAKRQGMYEQYF.

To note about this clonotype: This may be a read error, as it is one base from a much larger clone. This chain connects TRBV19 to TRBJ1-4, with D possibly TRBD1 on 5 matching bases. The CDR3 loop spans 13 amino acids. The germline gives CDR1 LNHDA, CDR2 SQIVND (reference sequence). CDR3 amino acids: CASSIGWGEKLSF. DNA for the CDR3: TGTGCCAGTAGTATCGGATGGGGCGAAAAACTGTCTTTT.

CDR3 sequence reads: CAISLGLAKVGHEQYF. The DNA for the CDR3 is TGTGCCATCAGTTTGGGACTAGCGAAGGTTGGCCACGAGCAGTACTTC. This sequence joins TRBV10-3 and TRBJ2-7; 10 bases line up with TRBD2. Germline V gene data show CDR1 as ENHRY and CDR2 as SYGVKD. With V trimmed by 5 bases and J by 5 bases, 12 bases remained unmatched. This CDR3 region has 16 residues.

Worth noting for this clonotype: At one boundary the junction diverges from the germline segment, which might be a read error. The CDR3 loop is CASSGLRQGISPLHF. Here the CDR3 DNA reads TGTGCCAGCAGTGGGTTGAGACAGGGTATTTCACCCCTCCACTTT. The rearrangement joins TRBV10-2 to TRBJ1-6; 7 bases line up with TRBD1. CDR3 size: 15 residues. Germline CDR1 WSHSY, CDR2 SAAADI.

CDR3 sequence (DNA): TGTGCCACCAGCAACGGACTAGCGGAAGAGACCCAGTACTTC. Translation: CATSNGLAEETQYF. V gene TRBV15 combines with J gene TRBJ2-5; 10 bases agree with TRBD2. After removal of 4 bases from V and 3 bases from J, the junction contained 2 bases not matched to a gene. Germline V gene sequence: CDR1 LNHNV, CDR2 YYDKDF (reference sequence). The CDR3 consists of 14 residues.

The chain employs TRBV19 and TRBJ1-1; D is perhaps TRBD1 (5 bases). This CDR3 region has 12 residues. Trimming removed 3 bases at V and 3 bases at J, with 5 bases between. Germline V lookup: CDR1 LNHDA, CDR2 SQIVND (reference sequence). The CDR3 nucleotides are TGTGCCAGTAGTATGGGGGACACTGAAGCTTTCTTT. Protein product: CASSMGDTEAFF.

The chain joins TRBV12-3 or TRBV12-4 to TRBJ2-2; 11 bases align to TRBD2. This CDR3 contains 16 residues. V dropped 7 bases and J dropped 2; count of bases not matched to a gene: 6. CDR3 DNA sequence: TGTGCCAGCATAGTGGGACTAGCGGACAACACCGGGGAGCTGTTTTTT. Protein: CASIVGLADNTGELFF.

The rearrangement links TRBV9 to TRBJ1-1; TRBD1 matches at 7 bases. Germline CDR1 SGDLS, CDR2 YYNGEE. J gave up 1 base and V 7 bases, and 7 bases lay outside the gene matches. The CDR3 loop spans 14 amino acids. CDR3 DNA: TGTGCCAGCGGCTTGACAGGGAGGAACACTGAAGCTTTCTTT. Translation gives CASGLTGRNTEAFF.

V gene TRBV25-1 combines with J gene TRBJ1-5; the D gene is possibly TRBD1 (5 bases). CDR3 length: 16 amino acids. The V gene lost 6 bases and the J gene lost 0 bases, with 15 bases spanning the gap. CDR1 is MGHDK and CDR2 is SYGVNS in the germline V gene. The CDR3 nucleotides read TGTGCCAGCAGCGTTGGTGAAGGGGATAGCAATCAGCCCCAGCATTTT. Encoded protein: CASSVGEGDSNQPQHF. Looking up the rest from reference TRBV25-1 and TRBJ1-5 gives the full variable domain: EADIYQTPRYLVIGTGKKITLECSQTMGHDKMYWYQQDPGMELHLIHYSYGVNSTEKGDLSSESTVSRIRTEHFPLTLESARPSHTSQYLCASSVGEGDSNQPQHFGDGTRLSIL.

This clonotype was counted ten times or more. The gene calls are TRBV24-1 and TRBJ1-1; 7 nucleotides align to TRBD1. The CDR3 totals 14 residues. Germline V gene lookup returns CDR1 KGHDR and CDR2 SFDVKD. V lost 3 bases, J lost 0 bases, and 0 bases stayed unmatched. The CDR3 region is CATSDGTVNTEAFF. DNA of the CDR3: TGTGCCACCAGTGATGGGACAGTGAACACTGAAGCTTTCTTT.

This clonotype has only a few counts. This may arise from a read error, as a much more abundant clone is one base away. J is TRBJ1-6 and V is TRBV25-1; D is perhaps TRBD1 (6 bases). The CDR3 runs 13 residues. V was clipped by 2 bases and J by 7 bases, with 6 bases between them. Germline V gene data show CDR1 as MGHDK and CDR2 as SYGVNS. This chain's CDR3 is CASSEQGNSPLHF. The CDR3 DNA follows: TGTGCCAGCAGTGAACAGGGGAATTCACCCCTCCACTTT. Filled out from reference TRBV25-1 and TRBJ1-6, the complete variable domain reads EADIYQTPRYLVIGTGKKITLECSQTMGHDKMYWYQQDPGMELHLIHYSYGVNSTEKGDLSSESTVSRIRTEHFPLTLESARPSHTSQYLCASSEQGNSPLHFGNGTRLTVT.

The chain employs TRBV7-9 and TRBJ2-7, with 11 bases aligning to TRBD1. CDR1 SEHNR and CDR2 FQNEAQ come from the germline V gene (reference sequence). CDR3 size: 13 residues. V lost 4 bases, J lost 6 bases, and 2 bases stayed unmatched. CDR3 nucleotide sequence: TGTGCCAGCAGCTCGGACAGGGGGCGCGAGCAGTACTTC. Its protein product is CASSSDRGREQYF.

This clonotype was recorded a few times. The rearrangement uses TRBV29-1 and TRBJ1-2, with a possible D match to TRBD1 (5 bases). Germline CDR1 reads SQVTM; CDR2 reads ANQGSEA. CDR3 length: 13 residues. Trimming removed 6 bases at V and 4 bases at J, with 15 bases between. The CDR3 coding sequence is TGCAGCGTAGTAACCCGGGACTTCTATGGCTACACCTTC. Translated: CSVVTRDFYGYTF.

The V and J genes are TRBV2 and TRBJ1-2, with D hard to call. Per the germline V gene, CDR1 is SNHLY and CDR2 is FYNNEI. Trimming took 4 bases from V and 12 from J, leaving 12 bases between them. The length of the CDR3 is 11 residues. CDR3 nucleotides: TGTGCCAGCAGTGGCAGTTCTGGAAACACCTTC. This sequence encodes CASSGSSGNTF. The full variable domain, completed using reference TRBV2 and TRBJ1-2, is EPEVTQTPSHQVTQMGQEVILRCVPISNHLYFYWYRQILGQKVEFLVSFYNNEISEKSEIFDDQFSVERPDGSNFTLKIRSTKLEDSAMYFCASSGSSGNTFGSGTRLTVV.